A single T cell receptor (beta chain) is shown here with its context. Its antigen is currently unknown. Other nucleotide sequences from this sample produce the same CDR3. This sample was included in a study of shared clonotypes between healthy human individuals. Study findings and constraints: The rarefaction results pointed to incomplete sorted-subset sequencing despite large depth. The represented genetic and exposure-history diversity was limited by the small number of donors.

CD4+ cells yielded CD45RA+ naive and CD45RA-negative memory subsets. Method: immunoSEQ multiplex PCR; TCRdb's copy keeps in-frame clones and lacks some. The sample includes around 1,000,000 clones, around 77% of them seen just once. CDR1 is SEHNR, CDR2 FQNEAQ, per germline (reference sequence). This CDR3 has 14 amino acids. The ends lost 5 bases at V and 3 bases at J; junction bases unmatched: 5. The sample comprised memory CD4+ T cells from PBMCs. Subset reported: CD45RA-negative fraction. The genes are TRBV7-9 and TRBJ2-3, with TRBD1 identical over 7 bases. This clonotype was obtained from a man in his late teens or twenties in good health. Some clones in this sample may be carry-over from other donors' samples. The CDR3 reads CASSPDRVTDTQYF. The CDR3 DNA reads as TGTGCCAGCAGCCCAGACAGGGTGACAGATACGCAGTATTTT.